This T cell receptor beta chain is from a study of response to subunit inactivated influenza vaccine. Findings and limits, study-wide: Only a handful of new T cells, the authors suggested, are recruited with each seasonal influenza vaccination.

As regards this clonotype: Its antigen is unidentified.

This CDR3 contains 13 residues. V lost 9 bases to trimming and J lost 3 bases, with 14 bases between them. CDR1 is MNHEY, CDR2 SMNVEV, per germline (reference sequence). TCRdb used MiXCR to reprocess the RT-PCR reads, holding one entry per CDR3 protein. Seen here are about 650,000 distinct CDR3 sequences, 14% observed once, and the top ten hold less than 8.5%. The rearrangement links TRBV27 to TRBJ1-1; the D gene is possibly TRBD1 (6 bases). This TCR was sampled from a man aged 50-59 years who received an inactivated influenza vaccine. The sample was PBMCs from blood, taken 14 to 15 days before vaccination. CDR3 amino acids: CASKRQVDTEAFF. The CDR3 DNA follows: TGTGCCAGTAAGAGACAGGTGGACACTGAAGCTTTCTTT.